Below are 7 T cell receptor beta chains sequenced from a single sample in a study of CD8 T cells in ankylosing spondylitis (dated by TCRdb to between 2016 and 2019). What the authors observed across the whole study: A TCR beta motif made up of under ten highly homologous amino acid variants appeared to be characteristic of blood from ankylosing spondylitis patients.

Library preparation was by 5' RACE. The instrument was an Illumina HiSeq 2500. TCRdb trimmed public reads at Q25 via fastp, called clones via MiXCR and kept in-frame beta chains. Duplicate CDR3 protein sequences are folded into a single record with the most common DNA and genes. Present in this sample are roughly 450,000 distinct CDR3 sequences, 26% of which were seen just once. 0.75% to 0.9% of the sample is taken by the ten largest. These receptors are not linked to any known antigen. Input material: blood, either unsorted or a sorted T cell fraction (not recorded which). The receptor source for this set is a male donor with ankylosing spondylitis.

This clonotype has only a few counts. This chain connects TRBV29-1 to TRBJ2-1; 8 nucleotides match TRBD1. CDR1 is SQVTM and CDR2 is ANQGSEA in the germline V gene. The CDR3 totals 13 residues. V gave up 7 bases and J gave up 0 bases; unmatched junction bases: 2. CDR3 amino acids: CSGTGGSYNEQFF. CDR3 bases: TGCAGCGGAACAGGGGGCTCCTACAATGAGCAGTTCTTC.

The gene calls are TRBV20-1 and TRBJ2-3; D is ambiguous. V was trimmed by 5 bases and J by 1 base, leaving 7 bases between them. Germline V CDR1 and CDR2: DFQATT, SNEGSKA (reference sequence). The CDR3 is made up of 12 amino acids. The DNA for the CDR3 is TGCAGTGCTGGTTCGGGCACAGATACGCAGTATTTT. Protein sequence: CSAGSGTDTQYF.

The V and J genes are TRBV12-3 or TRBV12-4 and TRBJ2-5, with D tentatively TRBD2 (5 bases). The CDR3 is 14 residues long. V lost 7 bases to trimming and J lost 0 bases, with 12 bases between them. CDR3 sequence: CASTYSGDQETQYF. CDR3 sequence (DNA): TGTGCCAGCACCTATTCCGGGGACCAAGAGACCCAGTACTTC.

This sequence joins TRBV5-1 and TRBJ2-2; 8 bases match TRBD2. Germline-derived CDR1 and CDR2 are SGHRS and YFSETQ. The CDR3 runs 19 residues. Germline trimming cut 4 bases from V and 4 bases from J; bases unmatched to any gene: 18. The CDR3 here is CASSPLPSGSGRGTGELFF. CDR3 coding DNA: TGCGCCAGCAGCCCATTGCCTAGCGGGTCGGGGCGTGGCACCGGGGAGCTGTTTTTT.

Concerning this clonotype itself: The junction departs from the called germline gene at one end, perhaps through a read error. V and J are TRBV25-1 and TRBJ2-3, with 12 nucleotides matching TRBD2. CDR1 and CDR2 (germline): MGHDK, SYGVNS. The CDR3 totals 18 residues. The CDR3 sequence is CASSGVTSGRPSTDTQCF. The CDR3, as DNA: TGTGCCAGCAGTGGTGTGACTAGCGGGAGACCGAGCACAGATACGCAGTGTTTT.

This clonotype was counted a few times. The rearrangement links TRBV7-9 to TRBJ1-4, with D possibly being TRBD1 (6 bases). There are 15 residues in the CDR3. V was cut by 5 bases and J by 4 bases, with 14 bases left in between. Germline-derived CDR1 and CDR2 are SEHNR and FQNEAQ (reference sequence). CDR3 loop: CASSRRDTLNEKLFF. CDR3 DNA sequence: TGTGCCAGCAGCCGCCGGGACACCCTTAATGAAAAACTGTTTTTT.

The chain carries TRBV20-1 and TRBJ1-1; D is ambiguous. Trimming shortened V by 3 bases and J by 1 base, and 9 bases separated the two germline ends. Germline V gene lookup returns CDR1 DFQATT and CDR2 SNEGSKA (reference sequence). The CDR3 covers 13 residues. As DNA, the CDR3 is TGCAGTGCTAGCACGGAGGGGAACACTGAAGCTTTCTTT. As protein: CSASTEGNTEAFF.